This entry concerns a single TCR beta chain. What it binds is not known. This sample stems from a study of T cells in localized non-small cell lung cancer. Study results and limitations: Uninvolved adjacent lung showed higher T cell clonality than tumor. Heterogeneity within the tumor remains possible, as just one region underwent sequencing. An association was observed between higher blood T cell density and longer overall survival. There were a median roughly 60 of the top 100 tumor clones appearing in adjacent lung.

Profiled with immunoSEQ multiplex PCR; TCRdb holds only in-frame clones, not every one. The data show almost 65,000 clones, 75% to 90% seen once. The ends lost 5 bases at V and 3 bases at J; junction bases unmatched: 3. The CDR3 has 15 amino acids. The V gene's germline CDR1 is MNHNY and CDR2 SVGAGI (reference sequence). This receptor was identified in a woman aged 40-69 years with stage I lung adenocarcinoma. The V call is TRBV6-6, the J call TRBJ2-6; 8 bases match TRBD1. The sequenced sample was peripheral blood, obtained before any cancer treatment. The DNA for the CDR3 is TGTGCCAGCAGTCAGACAGGGGATGGGGCCAACGTCCTGACTTTC. This codes for CASSQTGDGANVLTF.